In this sample, the clone carrying this TCR beta chain turned up once. The sample belongs to a study of shared clonotypes between healthy human individuals. The assay ran at deep level. Assay: immunoSEQ multiplex PCR; the TCRdb copy retains only in-frame clones and omits some. The sample gives some 2,000,000 clones, approximately 95% of which show up once; more than 0.1% is in the top ten. Germline-derived CDR1 and CDR2 are MNHEY and SMNVEV (reference sequence). Germline trimming cut 6 bases from V and 2 bases from J; bases unmatched to any gene: 11. This CDR3 has 16 residues. Specimen: naive CD4+ T cells sorted from blood. Noted subset: CD45RA+ positively selected. This receptor was taken from a young man in good health. The chain employs TRBV27 and TRBJ2-3; 7 bases align to TRBD2. CDR3 region: CASSLDPGTNTDTQYF. The CDR3 DNA sequence: TGTGCCAGCAGCCTTGACCCCGGGACTAACACAGATACGCAGTATTTT.